A single sample gave rise to the 4 T cell receptor beta chains below, sequenced in a study of control samples from healthy donors and cancer patients. Clones were sequenced by immunoSEQ multiplex PCR, and TCRdb holds only the in-frame ones, with some missing. The sample shows roughly 160,000 clones, roughly 94% of them seen only once. The specimen sequenced was PBMCs. The origin of the receptors is a man between 60 and 75 years old with colorectal cancer.

The rearrangement joins TRBV6-5 to TRBJ2-1; 9 bases are shared with TRBD2. Germline loops: CDR1 MNHEY, CDR2 SVGAGI. With 2 bases clipped from V and 2 bases from J, the junction kept 1 base outside the gene matches. CDR3 size: 15 residues. The CDR3 nucleotides are TGTGCCAGCAGTTACGGCGGGGGGGCCTACAATGAGCAGTTCTTC. Encoded protein: CASSYGGGAYNEQFF.

The V gene is TRBV13, the J gene TRBJ1-2; TRBD1 might be the D (5 bases). V lost 4 bases to trimming and J lost 5 bases, with 20 bases between them. Germline V gene data show CDR1 as PRHDT and CDR2 as FYEKMQ (reference sequence). This CDR3 has 16 amino acids. The CDR3 DNA reads as TGTGCCAGCAGCTCTCAGGGACGGGCCCCCAGTTATGGCTACACCTTC. Translation: CASSSQGRAPSYGYTF.

This chain joins TRBV5-1 and TRBJ1-1; the D is unclear. CDR3 size: 17 residues. V lost 0 bases to trimming and J lost 2 bases, with 17 bases between them. Germline V lookup: CDR1 SGHRS, CDR2 YFSETQ. CDR3 in DNA: TGCGCCAGCAGCTTGGGAAGCAGCCACGCCATAAACACTGAAGCTTTCTTT. Translated, it gives CASSLGSSHAINTEAFF.

V gene TRBV28 combines with J gene TRBJ1-1; maybe TRBD1 (5 bases). Trimming stripped 8 bases from V and 4 bases from J, with 14 bases between. The CDR3 runs 13 residues. The germline V gene encodes CDR1 MDHEN and CDR2 SYDVKM. CDR3 in DNA: TGTGCCAGCGGGGGTTCGCGGACCACTGAAGCTTTCTTT. Translating it yields CASGGSRTTEAFF.